This T cell receptor (beta chain) was documented in a study of CD8+CD57+ T cells in acquired aplastic anemia. Study overall: Each DNA sample taken from sorted CD4+ and CD8+ cells came to about 3 ug on average.

The junction had 10 bases not matched to a gene; V was cut back by 2 bases and J by 8 bases. Germline CDR1 is MGHRA and CDR2 is YSYEKL. The CDR3 has 16 residues. This clonotype was seen at least ten times. Genomic DNA, the template, was used for profiling of the TCR beta VDJ and CDR3. TCRdb itself ran the reads through MiXCR, one entry per CDR3 protein. The table includes roughly 170,000 distinct CDR3 sequences, roughly 50% detected once. Selection for sequencing was limited to patients who had shown CD8+CD57+ cell expansion by flow cytometry. The cohort consisted entirely of patients having severe acquired aplastic anemia. There was no therapy given to any patient before the blood sampling took place.

This sequence joins TRBV4-1 and TRBJ2-3; 10 bases are shared with TRBD2. This clonotype was sampled from a human donor with aplastic anemia. The sequencing sample was made of sorted CD4+, CD8+, or CD8+CD57+ T cells (not recorded which) from PBMCs. CDR3 DNA: TGCGCCAGCAGCCAACGACTAGCGGGTTGGGAGGCTACGCAGTATTTT. This codes for CASSQRLAGWEATQYF.